This note documents a single TCR beta chain sequence. CDR1 SEHNR and CDR2 FQNEAQ come from the germline V gene (reference sequence). The CDR3 totals 14 residues. V gave up 0 bases and J gave up 5 bases, with 10 bases separating them. Using immunoSEQ multiplex PCR, the repertoire was profiled, and TCRdb retains in-frame clones only, with some absent. The sample lists fewer than 85,000 clones, about nine tenths occurring once. These data come from a study of technical replicates of blood from a handful of donors. The clonotype was recovered from a human donor in good health. The chain recombines TRBV7-9 with TRBJ1-1; D gene ambiguous. Input material: T cells isolated from PBMCs. The CDR3 DNA sequence: TGTGCCAGCAGCTTAGCCGGAGGAGGGACTGAAGCTTTCTTT. Residues: CASSLAGGGTEAFF.